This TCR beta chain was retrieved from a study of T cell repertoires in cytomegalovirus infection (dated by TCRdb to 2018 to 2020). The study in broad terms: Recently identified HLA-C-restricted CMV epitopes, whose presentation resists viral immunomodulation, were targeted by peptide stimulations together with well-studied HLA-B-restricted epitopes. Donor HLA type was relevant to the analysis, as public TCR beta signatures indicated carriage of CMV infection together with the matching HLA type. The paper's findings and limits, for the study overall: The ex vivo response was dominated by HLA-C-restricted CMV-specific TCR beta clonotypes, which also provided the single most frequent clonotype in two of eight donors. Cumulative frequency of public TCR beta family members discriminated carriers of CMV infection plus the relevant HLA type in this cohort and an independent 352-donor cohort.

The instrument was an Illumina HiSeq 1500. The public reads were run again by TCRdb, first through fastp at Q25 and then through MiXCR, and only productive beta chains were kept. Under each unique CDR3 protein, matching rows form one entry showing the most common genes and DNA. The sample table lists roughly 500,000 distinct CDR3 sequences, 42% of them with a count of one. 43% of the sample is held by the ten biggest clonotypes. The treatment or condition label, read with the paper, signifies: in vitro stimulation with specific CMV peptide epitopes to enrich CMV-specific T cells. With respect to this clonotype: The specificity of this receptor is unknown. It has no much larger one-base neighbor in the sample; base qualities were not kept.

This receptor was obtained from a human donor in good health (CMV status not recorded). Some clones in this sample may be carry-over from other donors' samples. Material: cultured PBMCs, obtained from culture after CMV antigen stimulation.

The CDR3 protein sequence reads: CSATWRANTDTQYF. The nucleotide sequence reads as follows: TGCAGTGCAACCTGGCGGGCAAACACAGATACGCAGTATTTT. The sequence joins TRBV20-1 to TRBJ2-3, with TRBD2 tentatively as D gene (5 bases match). Trimming takes 6 bases from V and 2 bases from J, and the germline ends sit 15 bases apart. Counted from cysteine to phenylalanine, this CDR3 has 14 amino acids. The kept DNA is CDR3 alone, 42 bases in frame from the first base. The germline V gene (reference sequence) sets CDR1 to DFQATT and CDR2 to SNEGSKA.